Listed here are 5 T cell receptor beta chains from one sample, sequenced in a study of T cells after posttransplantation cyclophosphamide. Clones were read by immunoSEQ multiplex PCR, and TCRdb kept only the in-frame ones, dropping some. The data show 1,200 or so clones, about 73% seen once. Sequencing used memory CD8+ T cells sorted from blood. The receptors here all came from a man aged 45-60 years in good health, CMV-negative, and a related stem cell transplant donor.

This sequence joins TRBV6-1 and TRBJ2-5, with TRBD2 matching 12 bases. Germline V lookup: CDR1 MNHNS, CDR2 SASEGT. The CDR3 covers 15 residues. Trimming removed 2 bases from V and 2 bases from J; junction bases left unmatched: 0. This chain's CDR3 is CASSELAGGQETQYF. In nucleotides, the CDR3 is TGTGCCAGCAGTGAACTAGCGGGGGGGCAAGAGACCCAGTACTTC.

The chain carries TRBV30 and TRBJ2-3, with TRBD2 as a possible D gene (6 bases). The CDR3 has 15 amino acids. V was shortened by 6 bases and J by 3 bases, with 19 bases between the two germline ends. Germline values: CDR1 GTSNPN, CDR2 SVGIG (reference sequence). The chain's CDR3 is CACPEGGGETDTQYF. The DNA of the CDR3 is TGTGCCTGTCCAGAGGGCGGCGGGGAGACAGATACGCAGTATTTT. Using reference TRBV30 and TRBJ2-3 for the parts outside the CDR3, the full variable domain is SQTIHQWPATLVQPVGSPLSLECTVEGTSNPNLYWYRQAAGRGLQLLFYSVGIGQISSEVPQNLSASRPQDRQFILSSKKLLLSDSGFYLCACPEGGGETDTQYFGPGTRLTVL.

The CDR3 here is CASSLVRTSAYEQYF. DNA for the CDR3: TGTGCCAGCAGCTTGGTAAGGACTAGCGCCTACGAGCAGTACTTC. V usage is TRBV5-4 and J usage is TRBJ2-7; TRBD2 matches 9 bases. The CDR3 is 15 residues long. After removal of 0 bases from V and 2 bases from J, the junction contained 3 bases not matched to a gene. Germline CDR1 and CDR2: SGHNT and YYREEE (reference sequence).

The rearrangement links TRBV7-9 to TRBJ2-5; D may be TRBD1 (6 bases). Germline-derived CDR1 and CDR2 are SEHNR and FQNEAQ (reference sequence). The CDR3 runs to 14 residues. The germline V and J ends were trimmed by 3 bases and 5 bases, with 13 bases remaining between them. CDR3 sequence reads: CASSFYRVGETQYF. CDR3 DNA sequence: TGTGCCAGCAGCTTTTACAGGGTAGGCGAGACCCAGTACTTC.

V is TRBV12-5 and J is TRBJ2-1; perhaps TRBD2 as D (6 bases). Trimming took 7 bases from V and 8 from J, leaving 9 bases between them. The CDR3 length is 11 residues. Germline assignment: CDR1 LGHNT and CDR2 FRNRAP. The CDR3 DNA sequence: TGTGCTAGTGCCGCTAGCGATGAGCAGTTCTTC. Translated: CASAASDEQFF. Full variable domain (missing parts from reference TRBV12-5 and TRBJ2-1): DARVTQTPRHKVTEMGQEVTMRCQPILGHNTVFWYRQTMMQGLELLAYFRNRAPLDDSGMPKDRFSAEMPDATLATLKIQPSEPRDSAVYFCASAASDEQFFGPGTRLTVL.